A selection of T cell receptor beta chains follows, all from one sample in a study of blood T cell repertoires in COVID-19. Clones were sequenced by immunoSEQ multiplex PCR, and TCRdb holds only the in-frame ones, with some missing. Here the sample spans almost 50,000 clones, under 95% being singletons. Material: peripheral blood. The receptors were sampled from a human donor in a cohort sampled during active COVID-19. The CDR3 runs from the conserved cysteine through the conserved F or W. The D gene is left open where the match is weak. Clone size is stated in some rows and not others, as once, few, many or a class when expanded.

>TRBJ1-3|NA|NA|TRBV18
CASSPRQHSGNTIYF
TGTGCCAGCTCACCAAGACAGCACTCTGGAAACACCATATATTTT
>TRBJ1-6|NA|NA|TRBV3-1/TRBV3-2
CASSQANSPLHF
TGTGCCAGCAGCCAAGCAAATTCACCCCTCCACTTT
>TRBJ2-3|NA|NA|TRBV2
CASSAGDTQYF
TGTGCCAGCAGTGCAGGGGATACGCAGTATTTT
>TRBJ2-1|NA|NA|TRBV5-4
CASSPIEVLGEQFF
TGTGCCAGCAGCCCAATCGAGGTTTTGGGTGAGCAGTTCTTC
>TRBJ1-2|NA|NA|TRBV27
CASSLFLDGGGGYTF
TGTGCCAGCAGTTTATTTCTGGACGGCGGGGGTGGCTACACCTTC
>TRBJ2-3|NA|TRBD2|TRBV24-1
CATSGPTSGRAPDTQYF
TGTGCCACCAGTGGACCGACTAGCGGGAGGGCCCCAGATACGCAGTATTTT
>TRBJ1-6|NA|TRBD1|TRBV9
CASSEGQNNSPLHF
TGTGCCAGCAGCGAGGGACAGAATAATTCACCCCTCCACTTT
>TRBJ1-2|NA|NA|TRBV5-1
CASSLVQGIASGGYTF
TGCGCCAGCAGCTTGGTTCAGGGGATTGCCTCGGGAGGCTACACCTTC
>TRBJ1-5|NA|TRBD1|TRBV28
CASSFNPGTGGNQPQHF
TGTGCCAGCAGTTTTAACCCCGGGACAGGGGGCAATCAGCCCCAGCATTTT
>TRBJ2-3|NA|TRBD1|TRBV28
CASSFQGAASTDTQYF
TGTGCCAGCAGTTTTCAGGGGGCGGCTAGCACAGATACGCAGTATTTT
>TRBJ1-6|NA|TRBD1|TRBV28
CASSLGQGKDFSPLHF
TGTGCCAGCAGTTTAGGACAGGGCAAAGATTTTTCACCCCTCCACTTT
>TRBJ1-1|NA|NA|TRBV3-1/TRBV3-2
CASRTGNTEAFF
TGTGCCAGCAGGACGGGGAACACTGAAGCTTTCTTT
>TRBJ2-1|NA|TRBD2|TRBV27
CASSLRREASYNEQFF
TGTGCCAGCAGTTTAAGGCGGGAGGCCTCCTACAATGAGCAGTTCTTC
>TRBJ1-5|few|TRBD1|TRBV28
CASRVDRGGLPQHF
TGTGCCAGCAGAGTTGACAGGGGAGGGCTCCCCCAGCATTTT
>TRBJ2-5|NA|TRBD1|TRBV7-2
CASSLGTGMKTQYF
TGTGCCAGCAGCTTAGGGACAGGGATGAAGACCCAGTACTTC
>TRBJ2-1|NA|TRBD2|TRBV19
CASTQGAGGPNEQFF
TGTGCCAGTACCCAGGGAGCGGGAGGACCCAATGAGCAGTTCTTC
>TRBJ2-5|NA|NA|TRBV6-6
CASTQGGTQYF
TGTGCCAGCACCCAGGGCGGGACCCAGTACTTC
>TRBJ1-3|NA|NA|TRBV5-1
CASSLVGGQEHTIYF
TGCGCCAGCAGCTTGGTAGGCGGGCAGGAGCACACCATATATTTT